This T cell receptor (beta chain) was identified during a study of cytomegalovirus exposure and HLA in healthy donors. Study-level information: About 80 million unique TCR sequences came from HLA-typed donors in an early release.

60 Vbeta and 13 Jbeta primers were used in PCR. Sequencing used immunoSEQ multiplex PCR; TCRdb keeps in-frame clones, though not all of them. The data contain about 180,000 clones, roughly 82% of them singletons. Overall study findings and caveats: Testing in vitro showed three CMV-associated chains specific for CMV antigens.

There are 16 residues in the CDR3. V gave up 3 bases and J gave up 0 bases; unmatched junction bases: 5. Germline-derived CDR1 and CDR2 are SGHDN and FVKESK. About this clone itself: The target antigen is unknown.

This chain joins TRBV14 and TRBJ1-5, with 7 bases aligning to TRBD1. What was sequenced was PBMCs. The clonotype comes from a man in his forties in good health and CMV-seronegative. Here the CDR3 reads CASSQRTGNSNQPQHF. The CDR3 DNA sequence: TGTGCCAGCAGCCAGCGGACAGGCAATAGCAATCAGCCCCAGCATTTT. The full variable domain, completed using reference TRBV14 and TRBJ1-5, is EAGVTQFPSHSVIEKGQTVTLRCDPISGHDNLYWYRRVMGKEIKFLLHFVKESKQDESGMPNNRFLAERTGGTYSTLKVQPAELEDSGVYFCASSQRTGNSNQPQHFGDGTRLSIL.